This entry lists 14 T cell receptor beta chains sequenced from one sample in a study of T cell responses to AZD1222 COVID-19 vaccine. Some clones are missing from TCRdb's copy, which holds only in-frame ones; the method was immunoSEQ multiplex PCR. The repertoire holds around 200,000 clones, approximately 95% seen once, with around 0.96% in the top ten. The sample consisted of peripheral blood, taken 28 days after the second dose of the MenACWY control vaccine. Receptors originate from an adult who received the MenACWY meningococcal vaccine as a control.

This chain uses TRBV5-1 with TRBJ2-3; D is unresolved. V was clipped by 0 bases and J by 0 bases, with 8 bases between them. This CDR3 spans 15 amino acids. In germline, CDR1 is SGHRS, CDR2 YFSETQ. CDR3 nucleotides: TGCGCCAGCAGCTTGGCCGGGCGGAGCACAGATACGCAGTATTTT. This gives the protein CASSLAGRSTDTQYF.

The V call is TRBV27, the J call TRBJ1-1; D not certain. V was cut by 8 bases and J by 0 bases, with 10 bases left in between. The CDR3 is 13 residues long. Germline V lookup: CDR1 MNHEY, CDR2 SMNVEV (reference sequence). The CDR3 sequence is CASSRAMNTEAFF. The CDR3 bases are TGTGCCAGCTCGCGCGCCATGAACACTGAAGCTTTCTTT.

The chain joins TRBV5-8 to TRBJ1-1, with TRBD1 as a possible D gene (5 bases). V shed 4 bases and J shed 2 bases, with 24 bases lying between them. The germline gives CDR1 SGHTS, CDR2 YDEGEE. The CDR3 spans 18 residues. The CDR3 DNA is TGTGCCAGCAGCCGCACACAACAGGCCTCCCTAGACAACACTGAAGCTTTCTTT. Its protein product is CASSRTQQASLDNTEAFF.

The CDR3 bases are TGTGCCAGCAGGCCACAACAGGGGTCCTACGAGCAGTACTTC. Its protein is CASRPQQGSYEQYF. This chain joins TRBV6-5 and TRBJ2-7, with 7 bases lining up with TRBD1. Germline assignment: CDR1 MNHEY and CDR2 SVGAGI. The CDR3 extends over 14 amino acids. V was pared by 6 bases and J by 1 base, with 6 bases of the junction left unmatched.

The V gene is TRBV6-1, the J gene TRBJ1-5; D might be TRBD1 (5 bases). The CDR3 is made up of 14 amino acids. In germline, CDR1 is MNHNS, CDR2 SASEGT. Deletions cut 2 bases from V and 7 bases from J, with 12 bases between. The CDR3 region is CASSELDTGQPQHF. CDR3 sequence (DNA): TGTGCCAGCAGTGAACTGGACACGGGGCAGCCCCAGCATTTT.

The CDR3 bases are TGTGCCAGCACACGGGACAGGGAAGGGACTGAAGCTTTCTTT. Translation: CASTRDREGTEAFF. This chain connects TRBV7-2 to TRBJ1-1, with TRBD1 matching over 9 bases. This CDR3 spans 14 amino acids. With V trimmed by 7 bases and J by 5 bases, 8 bases remained unmatched. Germline V CDR1 and CDR2: SGHTA, FQGNSA.

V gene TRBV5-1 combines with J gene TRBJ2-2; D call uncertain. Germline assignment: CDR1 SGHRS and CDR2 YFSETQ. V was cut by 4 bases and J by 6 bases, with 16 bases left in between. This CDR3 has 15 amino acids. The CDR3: CASSPFLTASGELFF. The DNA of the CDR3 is TGCGCCAGCAGCCCGTTCCTAACCGCCTCCGGGGAGCTGTTTTTT.

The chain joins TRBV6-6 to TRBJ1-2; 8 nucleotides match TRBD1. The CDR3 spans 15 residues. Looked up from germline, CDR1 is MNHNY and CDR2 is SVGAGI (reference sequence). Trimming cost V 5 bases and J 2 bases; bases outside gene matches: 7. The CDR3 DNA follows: TGTGCCAGCAGTAACGGACAGGGAAGGAACTATGGCTACACCTTC. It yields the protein CASSNGQGRNYGYTF.

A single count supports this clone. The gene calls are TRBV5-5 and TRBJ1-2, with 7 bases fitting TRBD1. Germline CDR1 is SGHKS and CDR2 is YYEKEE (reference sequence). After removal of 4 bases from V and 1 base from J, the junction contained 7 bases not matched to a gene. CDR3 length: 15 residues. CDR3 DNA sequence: TGTGCCAGCAGCCGAGGGACAGCTTTTAACTATGGCTACACCTTC. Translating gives CASSRGTAFNYGYTF.

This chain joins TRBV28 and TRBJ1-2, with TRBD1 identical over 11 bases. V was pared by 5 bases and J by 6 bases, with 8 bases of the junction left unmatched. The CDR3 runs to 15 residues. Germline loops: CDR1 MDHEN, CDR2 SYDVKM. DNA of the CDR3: TGTGCCAGCAGTCCCGGACAGGGGGCTTTTAATGGCTACACCTTC. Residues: CASSPGQGAFNGYTF.

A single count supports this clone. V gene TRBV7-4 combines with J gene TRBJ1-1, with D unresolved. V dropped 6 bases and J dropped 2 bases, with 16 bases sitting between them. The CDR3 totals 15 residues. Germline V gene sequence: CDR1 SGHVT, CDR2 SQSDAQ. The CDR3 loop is CASRWAAVSNTEAFF. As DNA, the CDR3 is TGTGCCAGCAGATGGGCAGCGGTCAGCAACACTGAAGCTTTCTTT.

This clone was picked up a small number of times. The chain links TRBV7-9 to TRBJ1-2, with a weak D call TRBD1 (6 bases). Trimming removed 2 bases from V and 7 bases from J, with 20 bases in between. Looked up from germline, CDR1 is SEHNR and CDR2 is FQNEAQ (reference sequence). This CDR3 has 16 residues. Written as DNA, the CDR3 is TGTGCCAGCAGCTTAAAGTACGGCTACAGGGAGTCTGGCTACACCTTC. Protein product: CASSLKYGYRESGYTF.

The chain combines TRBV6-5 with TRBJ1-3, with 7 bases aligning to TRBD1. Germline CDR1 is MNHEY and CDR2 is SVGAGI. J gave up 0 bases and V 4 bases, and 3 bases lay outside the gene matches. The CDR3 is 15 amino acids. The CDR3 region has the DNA TGTGCCAGCAGTTCAGGGACAGCCTCTGGAAACACCATATATTTT. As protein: CASSSGTASGNTIYF.

The CDR3 region has the DNA TGTGCCTGGCGGGTCTTTTCCAATTCACCCCTCCACTTT. It codes for CAWRVFSNSPLHF. The chain has TRBV30 and TRBJ1-6; D not resolved. Germline V gives CDR1 GTSNPN, CDR2 SVGIG (reference sequence). Trimming removed 5 bases at V and 7 bases at J, with 12 bases between. There are 13 residues in the CDR3.